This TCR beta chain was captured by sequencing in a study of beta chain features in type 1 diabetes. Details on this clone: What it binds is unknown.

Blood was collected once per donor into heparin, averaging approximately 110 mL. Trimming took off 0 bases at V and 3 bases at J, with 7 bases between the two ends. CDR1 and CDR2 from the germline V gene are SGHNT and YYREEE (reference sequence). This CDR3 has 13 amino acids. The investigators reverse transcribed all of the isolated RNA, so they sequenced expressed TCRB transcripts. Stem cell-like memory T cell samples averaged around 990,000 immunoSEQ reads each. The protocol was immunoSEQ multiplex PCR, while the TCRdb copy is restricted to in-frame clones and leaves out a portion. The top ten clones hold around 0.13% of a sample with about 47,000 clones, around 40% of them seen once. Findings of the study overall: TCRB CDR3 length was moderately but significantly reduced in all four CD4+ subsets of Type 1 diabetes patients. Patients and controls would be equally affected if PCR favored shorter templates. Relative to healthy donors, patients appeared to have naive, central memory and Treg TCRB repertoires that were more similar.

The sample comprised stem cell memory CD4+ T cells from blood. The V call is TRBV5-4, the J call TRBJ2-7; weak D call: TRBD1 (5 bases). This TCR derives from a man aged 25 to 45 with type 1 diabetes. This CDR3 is CASSLATDYEQYF. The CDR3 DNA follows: TGTGCCAGCAGCTTGGCGACAGACTACGAGCAGTACTTC.